The sequence of this T cell receptor beta chain was determined in a study of blood T cell repertoires in COVID-19. This clone was found once. The method was immunoSEQ multiplex PCR; TCRdb's version includes in-frame clones alone and lacks a portion of them. Of roughly 100,000 clones in the sample, 84% are singletons; the top ten hold around 2%. This CDR3 contains 15 residues. Trimming cost V 3 bases and J 4 bases; bases outside gene matches: 4. Germline V gives CDR1 SGDLS, CDR2 YYNGEE. The sequenced sample was peripheral blood. The clonotype was recovered from a man between 65 and 80 years old with active or convalescent COVID-19. The rearrangement uses TRBV9 and TRBJ2-1; 10 bases agree with TRBD2. CDR3 sequence (DNA): TGTGCCAGCAGCGGAGGTAGCGGGGGGTACAATGAGCAGTTCTTC. This encodes CASSGGSGGYNEQFF.